Sequencing of this T cell receptor (beta chain) was carried out in a study of OX40 agonist ivuxolimab in advanced cancers. The germline V gene encodes CDR1 MNHEY and CDR2 SMNVEV (reference sequence). The V gene lost 5 bases and the J gene lost 5 bases, with 12 bases spanning the gap. The CDR3 is made up of 13 amino acids. TCRdb's table, derived via immunoSEQ multiplex PCR, lists solely in-frame clones and lacks some. Here the sample spans about 38,000 clones, about 89% being singletons. The clonotype was recovered from an adult with an advanced solid tumor such as melanoma, head and neck, liver or kidney cancer. The chain couples TRBV27 to TRBJ2-5; D is unclear. The input for sequencing was CD4+ or CD8+ T cells sorted from blood, taken in a trial of the OX40 agonist ivuxolimab. CDR3 coding DNA: TGTGCCAGCAGTGGGCCTTACGCGGAGACCCAGTACTTC. Translated, it gives CASSGPYAETQYF.